These T cell receptor beta chains were read from a single sample in a study of blood T cell repertoires in COVID-19. Sequenced by immunoSEQ multiplex PCR; TCRdb stores in-frame clones only, minus some. This table has about 280,000 clones, roughly 85% appearing once. The sample comprised peripheral blood. Receptor source: a woman aged 65 to 85 with acute or convalescent COVID-19. Each CDR3 is given with its conserved first and last residue. A D gene is named only where the DNA matches it firmly. Not all rows give a size; the values are once, few, many and, for expanded clones, a class.

>TRBV6-1|NA|TRBJ2-7|TRBD2
CASSALERGLTIRTYEQYF
TGTGCCAGCAGTGCCCTCGAGCGGGGTCTCACGATCCGAACCTACGAGCAGTACTTC
>TRBV3-1/TRBV3-2|NA|TRBJ2-7|NA
CACGGLYEQYF
TGTGCCTGCGGAGGGCTCTACGAGCAGTACTTC
>TRBV15|NA|TRBJ2-2|TRBD1
CATSRDGTGGTGELFF
TGTGCCACCAGCAGAGATGGGACAGGAGGGACCGGGGAGCTGTTTTTT
>TRBV5-4|NA|TRBJ1-6|TRBD1
CASSWGTGGSYNSPLHF
TGTGCCAGCAGCTGGGGGACAGGGGGCTCCTATAATTCACCCCTCCACTTT
>TRBV7-9|few|TRBJ2-7|NA
CASSHPGRYEQYF
TGTGCCAGCAGCCACCCCGGTCGATACGAGCAGTACTTC
>TRBV3-1/TRBV3-2|NA|TRBJ1-4|TRBD1
CASSPQDRAMFF
TGTGCCAGCAGCCCCCAGGACAGGGCAATGTTTTTT
>TRBV7-2|NA|TRBJ1-3|TRBD1
CASSSQGAKGNTIYF
TGTGCCAGCAGCTCTCAGGGGGCGAAAGGAAACACCATATATTTT
>TRBV18|NA|TRBJ2-2|TRBD1
CASSPPDRAPGELFF
TGTGCCAGCTCACCACCCGACAGGGCACCCGGGGAGCTGTTTTTT
>TRBV27|once|TRBJ1-6|TRBD1
CASSSRQGGNSPLHF
TGTGCCAGCAGTTCTCGACAGGGTGGAAATTCACCCCTCCACTTT
>TRBV6-2/TRBV6-3|NA|TRBJ2-5|TRBD1
CASSYSGTGKETQYF
TGTGCCAGCAGTTACTCGGGGACAGGGAAAGAGACCCAGTACTTC
>TRBV27|few|TRBJ2-2|TRBD1
CASSPVRDRHGSGELFF
TGTGCCAGCAGCCCCGTACGGGACAGGCACGGGAGCGGGGAGCTGTTTTTT
>TRBV2|NA|TRBJ2-3|NA
CASSEEGGASRWSDTQYF
TGTGCCAGCAGTGAAGAAGGGGGGGCTAGCAGGTGGTCGGATACGCAGTATTTT
>TRBV2|NA|TRBJ1-2|NA
CAILSLGYTF
TGTGCCATCCTTAGCTTGGGCTACACCTTC
>TRBV5-1|NA|TRBJ1-1|TRBD1
CASSQQGSTEAFF
TGCGCCAGCAGTCAACAGGGGAGCACTGAAGCTTTCTTT
>TRBV4-1|NA|TRBJ1-1|NA
CASSQVGGRLTEAFF
TGCGCCAGCAGCCAAGTCGGGGGGAGGCTTACGGAAGCTTTCTTT
>TRBV2|NA|TRBJ1-6|NA
CASSEEVANSPLHF
TGTGCCAGCAGTGAGGAGGTTGCGAATTCACCCCTCCACTTT
>TRBV3-1/TRBV3-2|NA|TRBJ2-5|TRBD2
CASSHYFSGRMETQYF
TGTGCCAGCAGCCACTATTTTAGCGGGCGTATGGAGACCCAGTACTTC
>TRBV12-3/TRBV12-4|NA|TRBJ1-5|NA
CASSFSAAQPQHF
TGTGCCAGCAGTTTTAGCGCGGCTCAGCCCCAGCATTTT
>TRBV18|once|TRBJ1-2|NA
CASQAGEQRGGYTF
TGTGCCAGCCAAGCGGGGGAACAGCGTGGTGGCTACACCTTC
>TRBV11-3|NA|TRBJ2-7|TRBD1
CASNLWTGKFYEQYF
TGTGCCAGCAACTTATGGACAGGAAAATTTTACGAGCAGTACTTC
>TRBV25-1|NA|TRBJ1-6|TRBD1
CASRDRTTKSYNSPLHF
TGTGCCAGCAGGGACAGGACGACGAAGTCCTATAATTCACCCCTCCACTTT
>TRBV18|NA|TRBJ2-7|TRBD1
CASSPVGQGTEQYF
TGTGCCAGCTCACCAGTGGGACAGGGGACAGAGCAGTACTTC
>TRBV18|NA|TRBJ2-3|TRBD2
CASSPSSGGAVPDTQYF
TGTGCCAGCTCACCGTCCAGCGGGGGGGCCGTTCCAGATACGCAGTATTTT
>TRBV9|NA|TRBJ2-5|TRBD2
CASSVGMTSGVQETQYF
TGTGCCAGCAGCGTAGGGATGACTAGCGGGGTCCAAGAGACCCAGTACTTC
>TRBV11-1|NA|TRBJ1-6|TRBD1
CASGGQSGSPLHF
TGTGCCAGCGGGGGACAGTCCGGCTCTCCCCTCCACTTT
>TRBV5-1|NA|TRBJ1-2|NA
CASSLPGRGYTF
TGCGCCAGCAGCTTACCTGGGAGGGGCTACACCTTC
>TRBV24-1|few|TRBJ1-1|TRBD1
CATSDPRQGSTEAFF
TGTGCCACCAGTGACCCAAGACAGGGTAGCACTGAAGCTTTCTTT
>TRBV6-5|NA|TRBJ2-7|NA
CASSYDQREYF
TGTGCCAGCAGTTACGACCAGAGGGAGTACTTC
>TRBV2|NA|TRBJ2-7|TRBD2
CASSGGISYEQYF
TGTGCCAGCAGCGGGGGGATCTCCTACGAGCAGTACTTC
>TRBV11-2|NA|TRBJ2-7|NA
CASSSLEGRTYEQYF
TGTGCCAGCAGCTCCCTCGAAGGCAGGACCTACGAGCAGTACTTC
>TRBV10-1|NA|TRBJ2-7|TRBD2
CASSPSGTYEQYF
TGCGCCAGCAGCCCCAGCGGGACCTACGAGCAGTACTTC
>TRBV20-1|NA|TRBJ2-2|NA
CSASRGDTGELFF
TGCAGTGCTAGTCGCGGGGACACCGGGGAGCTGTTTTTT
>TRBV18|NA|TRBJ2-5|NA
CASSPGTLETQYF
TGTGCCAGCTCACCAGGGACTCTAGAGACCCAGTACTTC
>TRBV5-6|NA|TRBJ2-3|TRBD2
CASSLAGTSFSADTQYF
TGTGCCAGCAGCTTGGCCGGGACTAGCTTTTCCGCAGATACGCAGTATTTT
>TRBV5-1|NA|TRBJ1-4|NA
CASSLAAARYEKLFF
TGCGCCAGCAGCTTGGCTGCGGCACGCTATGAAAAACTGTTTTTT
>TRBV6-2/TRBV6-3|NA|TRBJ2-2|NA
CASSSGGANTGELFF
TGTGCCAGCAGCTCGGGCGGGGCGAACACCGGGGAGCTGTTTTTT
>TRBV4-1|NA|TRBJ1-3|TRBD1
CASSPTEPGTGFGNTIYF
TGCGCCAGCAGCCCCACGGAACCCGGGACAGGGTTCGGAAACACCATATATTTT
>TRBV7-9|NA|TRBJ2-3|TRBD1
CASSSRARTGYGYTQYF
TGTGCCAGCAGCTCCAGGGCCCGGACAGGGTACGGGTATACGCAGTATTTT
>TRBV3-1/TRBV3-2|NA|TRBJ1-1|NA
CASSRKARGTEAFF
TGTGCCAGCAGCCGAAAGGCAAGGGGCACTGAAGCTTTCTTT
>TRBV6-1|NA|TRBJ1-2|NA
CASSEEDGESDGYTF
TGTGCCAGCAGTGAAGAGGACGGGGAATCAGATGGCTACACCTTC
>TRBV6-5|few|TRBJ2-1|TRBD2
CASSRGGPYNEQFF
TGTGCCAGCAGTCGGGGGGGCCCCTACAATGAGCAGTTCTTC
>TRBV27|once|TRBJ1-5|TRBD1
CAIQGARGNQPQHF
TGTGCCATACAGGGGGCGAGGGGCAATCAGCCCCAGCATTTT
>TRBV7-3|NA|TRBJ1-1|NA
CASSLGGLNTEAFF
TGTGCCAGCAGCTTAGGAGGGTTGAACACTGAAGCTTTCTTT